This TCR beta chain was sequenced for a study of blood T cell repertoires in COVID-19. About the study: The analysed material was cDNA or gDNA that came from T cells, B-cell-depleted T cells, or PBMCs.

Only in-frame clones appear in the TCRdb table, and some are missing; sequencing was by immunoSEQ multiplex PCR. The sample includes around 260,000 clones, approximately 86% of them seen just once. The CDR3 consists of 18 residues. V lost 4 bases and J lost 0, with 16 bases in between. CDR1 and CDR2 (germline): KGHSH, LQKENI. This clone occurred a few times. Sequencing was done on a sample of peripheral blood. The chain links TRBV18 to TRBJ2-6; perhaps TRBD1 as D (7 bases). The receptor comes from a man in his forties who had recovered from COVID-19. The CDR3 sequence: CASSHQGGRISGANVLTF. As DNA, the CDR3 is TGTGCCAGCTCACACCAGGGGGGAAGGATCTCTGGGGCCAACGTCCTGACTTTC. Using reference TRBV18 and TRBJ2-6 for the parts outside the CDR3, the full variable domain is NAGVMQNPRHLVRRRGQEARLRCSPMKGHSHVYWYRQLPEEGLKFMVYLQKENIIDESGMPKERFSAEFPKEGPSILRIQQVVRGDSAAYFCASSHQGGRISGANVLTFGAGSRLTVL.